This T cell receptor beta chain was documented in a study of identical twins. TCRdb re-analysed the 5' RACE reads in MiXCR, keeping a single row per CDR3 protein. The sample lists under 450,000 distinct CDR3 sequences; about a fifth were seen once. The length of the CDR3 is 16 residues. CDR1 and CDR2 from the germline V gene are MNHEY and SMNVEV (reference sequence). Trimming stripped 5 bases from V and 2 bases from J, with 16 bases between. The sample consisted of naive T cells sorted from blood. This chain connects TRBV27 to TRBJ2-1; no firm D call. The sequence came from a man aged 50 or older in good health. The CDR3 DNA reads as TGTGCCAGCAGTCCTAAAGCCCCTCCGCCCTACAATGAGCAGTTCTTC. Translation: CASSPKAPPPYNEQFF.